The 26 T cell receptor beta chains given below trace back to one sample, sequenced in a study of blood T cell repertoires in COVID-19. TCRdb's copy holds only in-frame clones and misses some; the assay was immunoSEQ multiplex PCR. The top ten hold about 3.5% of the sample, which has approximately 200,000 clones, approximately 88% seen once. The specimen sequenced was PBMCs or T cells enriched from blood (not recorded which). Receptors were obtained from a woman in her twenties or thirties who had been exposed to COVID-19.

This rearrangement joins TRBV7-2 to TRBJ2-7; 7 bases are a match to TRBD2. The ends lost 2 bases at V and 2 bases at J; junction bases unmatched: 6. The germline gives CDR1 SGHTA, CDR2 FQGNSA. This CDR3 region has 15 residues. CDR3 sequence reads: CASSLIGTTTYEQYF. The CDR3 bases are TGTGCCAGCAGCTTAATTGGGACTACCACCTACGAGCAGTACTTC.

The rearrangement links TRBV19 to TRBJ1-1; no clear D gene. Trimming left V 1 base short and J 10 bases short, with 13 bases between. The CDR3 sequence is 13 residues long. The germline V gene has CDR1 LNHDA and CDR2 SQIVND (reference sequence). For the CDR3, the DNA is TGTGCCAGTAGTATAGGAGGGCCGAACGGAGCTTTCTTT. Protein: CASSIGGPNGAFF. The full variable domain, with the rest looked up from reference TRBV19 and TRBJ1-1, is DGGITQSPKYLFRKEGQNVTLSCEQNLNHDAMYWYRQDPGQGLRLIYYSQIVNDFQKGDIAEGYSVSREKKESFPLTVTSAQKNPTAFYLCASSIGGPNGAFFGQGTRLTVV.

The chain combines TRBV5-1 with TRBJ1-4; 8 bases are a match to TRBD1. Germline loops: CDR1 SGHRS, CDR2 YFSETQ. Losses at the gene ends were 0 bases for V and 8 bases for J; bases not matched to a gene: 6. CDR3 length: 15 residues. CDR3 in DNA: TGCGCCAGCAGCTTGGGTGGACAGGGTGGAGAAAAACTGTTTTTT. Residues: CASSLGGQGGEKLFF.

This rearrangement joins TRBV5-1 to TRBJ2-1; the D is unclear. Germline V gene data show CDR1 as SGHRS and CDR2 as YFSETQ. The length of the CDR3 is 14 residues. Trimming took off 4 bases at V and 10 bases at J, with 18 bases between the two ends. CDR3 DNA sequence: TGCGCCAGCAGCGTCCCACAGCCCTATCCCGAGCAGTTCTTC. Translated, it gives CASSVPQPYPEQFF.

The rearrangement joins TRBV10-1 to TRBJ2-1, with TRBD2 identical over 9 bases. CDR3 length equals 15 residues. Germline CDR1 is WNHNN and CDR2 is SYGVQD (reference sequence). V lost 8 bases and J lost 10; bases outside the gene matches: 15. The DNA of the CDR3 is TGCGCCAGCGGAGAAGGGCGGGAGGGCCCATGGGAGCAGTTCTTC. It codes for CASGEGREGPWEQFF.

The rearrangement links TRBV4-1 to TRBJ1-1; D is ambiguous. Trimming shortened V by 4 bases and J by 0 bases, and 12 bases separated the two germline ends. Germline V gene data show CDR1 as MGHRA and CDR2 as YSYEKL. CDR3 length equals 15 residues. The CDR3 DNA is TGCGCCAGCAGCCCTTTCAGGAGGATGAACACTGAAGCTTTCTTT. Encoded protein: CASSPFRRMNTEAFF.

This clone was recorded only once. The chain combines TRBV5-1 with TRBJ1-5; D may be TRBD1 (6 bases). CDR3 length equals 12 residues. CDR1 and CDR2 (germline): SGHRS, YFSETQ. Trimming shortened V by 5 bases and J by 7 bases, and 10 bases separated the two germline ends. The CDR3 protein is CASRPGGQPQHF. The CDR3 bases are TGCGCCAGCAGACCGGGGGGCCAGCCCCAGCATTTT.

The chain combines TRBV9 with TRBJ2-5; 10 nucleotides line up with TRBD2. This CDR3 contains 14 residues. V lost 0 bases and J lost 5; bases outside the gene matches: 1. Germline V CDR1 and CDR2: SGDLS, YYNGEE. The CDR3 spells CASSVGSGRETQYF. In DNA, the CDR3 is TGTGCCAGCAGCGTAGGTAGCGGGAGGGAGACCCAGTACTTC.

The V gene is TRBV7-2, the J gene TRBJ2-7; D may be TRBD1 (6 bases). Germline V gene lookup returns CDR1 SGHTA and CDR2 FQGNSA. This CDR3 has 15 residues. The germline V and J ends were trimmed by 2 bases and 4 bases, with 15 bases remaining between them. CDR3 DNA: TGTGCCAGCAGCTTACAAACAGGGCAGGCGTACGAGCAGTACTTC. The encoded protein is CASSLQTGQAYEQYF.

The rearrangement uses TRBV4-1 and TRBJ2-5, with 11 bases fitting TRBD2. V lost 1 base to trimming and J lost 3 bases; unmatched junction nucleotides: 7. CDR1 and CDR2 (germline): MGHRA, YSYEKL. CDR3 size: 17 residues. In DNA, the CDR3 is TGCGCCAGCAGCCAAGTCCTAGCGGGAGGAACCGAAGAGACCCAGTACTTC. Translation gives CASSQVLAGGTEETQYF.

This chain connects TRBV5-6 to TRBJ2-3, with 8 nucleotides matching TRBD2. Per the germline V gene, CDR1 is SGHDT and CDR2 is YYEEEE. The V segment lost 2 bases and the J segment 1 base; nucleotides outside the gene matches: 3. The CDR3 runs 15 residues. CDR3 DNA sequence: TGTGCCAGCAGCTTAGCGGGAGATCGCACAGATACGCAGTATTTT. It encodes CASSLAGDRTDTQYF.

This chain joins TRBV11-1 and TRBJ2-1, with 9 bases identical to TRBD2. Germline CDR1 and CDR2: SGHAT and FQDESV (reference sequence). The V segment lost 2 bases and the J segment 8 bases; nucleotides outside the gene matches: 7. The CDR3 is made up of 15 amino acids. CDR3 in DNA: TGTGCCAGCAGCTTACTGGCGGGGGGGGGCCATGAGCAGTTCTTC. Its protein is CASSLLAGGGHEQFF.

This chain connects TRBV6-2 or TRBV6-3 to TRBJ2-7; D perhaps matches TRBD1 (6 bases). The germline V gene has CDR1 MNHEY and CDR2 SVGEGT. CDR3 size: 15 residues. Trimming removed 6 bases at V and 7 bases at J, with 22 bases between. The CDR3 DNA reads TGTGCCAGCAGCCACCGCACCACAGGGTATAGGGAGCAGTACTTC. Protein product: CASSHRTTGYREQYF.

The chain recombines TRBV4-1 with TRBJ1-4; possibly TRBD1 for D (6 bases). In germline, CDR1 is MGHRA, CDR2 YSYEKL. Trimming took 0 bases from V and 6 from J, leaving 17 bases between them. This CDR3 has 17 residues. The CDR3 loop is CASSQDTGQNVDEKLFF. In DNA, the CDR3 is TGCGCCAGCAGCCAAGATACAGGGCAGAACGTGGATGAAAAACTGTTTTTT.

A single count supports this clone. The chain is built from TRBV24-1 and TRBJ2-2; 7 bases match TRBD1. Germline V gives CDR1 KGHDR, CDR2 SFDVKD. V was pared by 8 bases and J by 5 bases, with 7 bases of the junction left unmatched. There are 14 residues in the CDR3. CDR3 protein: CATMGTEGTGELFF. The CDR3 DNA sequence: TGTGCCACCATGGGGACAGAAGGTACCGGGGAGCTGTTTTTT.

V and J are TRBV12-5 and TRBJ2-7; D remains unclear. Trimming left V 1 base short and J 2 bases short, with 6 bases between. Germline loops: CDR1 LGHNT, CDR2 FRNRAP. The length of the CDR3 is 13 residues. This chain's CDR3 is CASGLGPAYEQYF. The DNA for the CDR3 is TGTGCTAGTGGTTTGGGTCCGGCCTACGAGCAGTACTTC.

The V gene is TRBV9, the J gene TRBJ1-2, with 11 bases that match TRBD1. Unmatched junction bases numbered 14, after V lost 4 bases and J lost 6 bases. CDR1 is SGDLS, CDR2 YYNGEE, per germline. This CDR3 comprises 17 residues. This chain's CDR3 is CASSRGDRGSEPDGYTF. Here the CDR3 DNA reads TGTGCCAGCAGCAGGGGGGACAGGGGGAGCGAGCCTGATGGCTACACCTTC.

This chain connects TRBV7-9 to TRBJ1-2; D not resolved. The V and J ends lost 5 bases and 2 bases respectively, with 9 bases between them. CDR1 and CDR2 (germline): SEHNR, FQNEAQ (reference sequence). The length of the CDR3 is 13 residues. CDR3 nucleotide sequence: TGTGCCAGCAGCGATCGGGGAAACTATGGCTACACCTTC. Amino acids: CASSDRGNYGYTF. Drawing the rest from reference TRBV7-9 and TRBJ1-2, the complete variable domain is DTGVSQNPRHKITKRGQNVTFRCDPISEHNRLYWYRQTLGQGPEFLTYFQNEAQLEKSRLLSDRFSAERPKGSFSTLEIQRTEQGDSAMYLCASSDRGNYGYTFGSGTRLTVV.

The rearrangement links TRBV11-2 to TRBJ2-1; TRBD2 agrees at 11 bases. The CDR3 length is 16 residues. The J segment lost 10 bases and the V segment lost 4 bases, leaving 12 bases of the junction unmatched. CDR1 is SGHAT and CDR2 is FQNNGV in the germline V gene. CDR3 DNA: TGTGCCAGCAGCTCCTACGGTGGTAGCGGGAGGGGGGAGCAGTTCTTC. It is translated as CASSSYGGSGRGEQFF.

This clone showed up just once. In the same sample, other DNA sequences code for this CDR3. This CDR3 is CASSPGGSLNTEAFF. The DNA of the CDR3 is TGCGCCAGCAGCCCAGGTGGGAGTCTGAACACTGAAGCTTTCTTT. This chain connects TRBV5-1 to TRBJ1-1; D remains ambiguous. The ends were cut back, 4 bases at V and 0 bases at J, with 13 bases in the middle. Per the germline V gene, CDR1 is SGHRS and CDR2 is YFSETQ. The CDR3 is 15 residues long.

The chain recombines TRBV18 with TRBJ1-5; a possible D gene is TRBD1 (6 bases). Germline V gives CDR1 KGHSH, CDR2 LQKENI. This CDR3 comprises 14 residues. V was cut by 5 bases and J by 0 bases, with 8 bases left in between. The chain's CDR3 is CASSSDSSNQPQHF. DNA for the CDR3: TGTGCCAGCTCATCGGACAGTAGCAATCAGCCCCAGCATTTT.

The chain is built from TRBV30 and TRBJ1-2; D is uncertain. The V and J ends lost 3 bases and 8 bases respectively, with 10 bases between them. The CDR3 contains 11 residues. Germline lookup yields CDR1 GTSNPN and CDR2 SVGIG (reference sequence). CDR3 amino acids: CAWSPIGGYTF. The CDR3 bases are TGTGCCTGGAGCCCCATCGGGGGCTACACCTTC.

Written as DNA, the CDR3 is TGCAGCGGGTATGGTGGGAGGGCAGATACGCAGTATTTT. Translation gives CSGYGGRADTQYF. This sequence joins TRBV29-1 and TRBJ2-3; 7 bases map to TRBD2. Unmatched junction bases numbered 8, after V lost 7 bases and J lost 4 bases. This CDR3 contains 13 residues. Per germline, CDR1 SQVTM and CDR2 ANQGSEA.

CDR3 bases: TGTGCCAGCAGAGAGAGCGGGGTCCGCACAGATACGCAGTATTTT. Translating it yields CASRESGVRTDTQYF. The chain recombines TRBV6-5 with TRBJ2-3; 7 bases are a match to TRBD2. V trimming: 6 bases; J trimming: 1 base; junction bases outside the gene matches: 7. The CDR3 totals 15 residues. Per the germline V gene, CDR1 is MNHEY and CDR2 is SVGAGI.

The V gene is TRBV6-4, the J gene TRBJ2-2; 8 positions agree with TRBD2. Trimming at V came to 0 bases and at J to 5 bases, leaving 5 bases not matched to a gene. CDR1 MRHNA and CDR2 SNTAGT come from the germline V gene. The CDR3 covers 16 residues. CDR3 region: CASSDSASSGTGELFF. As DNA, the CDR3 is TGTGCCAGCAGTGACTCGGCATCTAGCGGGACCGGGGAGCTGTTTTTT.

The rearrangement joins TRBV3-1 (or the pseudogene TRBV3-2) to TRBJ1-6, with D perhaps TRBD1 (6 bases). The germline V gene has CDR1 LGHDT and CDR2 YNNKEL (reference sequence). Trimming took 3 bases from V and 10 from J, leaving 13 bases between them. This CDR3 region has 14 residues. As DNA, the CDR3 is TGTGCCAGCAGCCACGGGGGGCGAGGCTCACCCCTCCACTTT. This codes for CASSHGGRGSPLHF.